What follows are 5 T cell receptor beta chains derived from one specimen sequenced in a study of chemoradiotherapy in HPV16-positive cancers. Generated by immunoSEQ multiplex PCR, the TCRdb table keeps only in-frame clones and is missing some. The repertoire holds approximately 38,000 clones, roughly 78% seen once, with 3.5% to 4.5% in the top ten. The source was blood, collected from a patient who underwent chemoradiotherapy. The receptors here all came from a human donor with HPV-associated anogenital cancer.

The V and J genes are TRBV7-2 and TRBJ1-5; no reliable D call. The CDR3 runs 13 residues. Germline V gives CDR1 SGHTA, CDR2 FQGNSA. The V gene lost 2 bases and the J gene lost 2 bases, with 4 bases spanning the gap. The CDR3 nucleotides are TGTGCCAGCAGCTTAACAGGCAATCAGCCCCAGCATTTT. It yields the protein CASSLTGNQPQHF.

In this sample, this clone turned up a few times. The chain uses TRBV9 and TRBJ2-2; D tentatively reads TRBD1 or TRBD2 (5 bases each). Per germline, CDR1 SGDLS and CDR2 YYNGEE. Trimming took 3 bases from V and 6 from J, leaving 9 bases between them. This CDR3 comprises 13 residues. CDR3 sequence (DNA): TGTGCCAGCAGCGCTCAGGGACCCGGGGAGCTGTTTTTT. The encoded protein is CASSAQGPGELFF.

The J gene is TRBJ1-2, the V gene TRBV10-3, with D possibly TRBD1 on 6 matching bases. Germline lookup yields CDR1 ENHRY and CDR2 SYGVKD. The CDR3 is made up of 13 amino acids. V lost 7 bases and J lost 6, with 15 bases in between. This CDR3 is CAITNREGDGYTF. CDR3 DNA: TGTGCCATCACCAACAGGGAAGGGGATGGCTACACCTTC.

The chain has TRBV18 and TRBJ2-1; 11 bases agree with TRBD2. In germline, CDR1 is KGHSH, CDR2 LQKENI. The V and J ends lost 4 bases and 12 bases, in that order; junction bases with no gene match: 11. The CDR3 sequence is 15 residues long. The CDR3 loop reads CASSQGLAVPLGQFF. In DNA form, the CDR3 reads TGTGCCAGCTCACAGGGACTAGCGGTCCCCTTAGGGCAGTTCTTC.

This clone was counted a few times. CDR3 residues: CASSMDRGYQETQYF. As DNA, the CDR3 is TGTGCCAGCAGCATGGACAGGGGGTACCAAGAGACCCAGTACTTC. The chain uses TRBV5-4 and TRBJ2-5; 10 nucleotides line up with TRBD1. CDR1 and CDR2 from the germline V gene are SGHNT and YYREEE (reference sequence). This CDR3 contains 15 residues. The V and J ends lost 4 bases and 0 bases, in that order; junction bases with no gene match: 3.